This entry lists 18 T cell receptor beta chains sequenced from one sample in a study of technical replicates of blood from several donors. Assay used: immunoSEQ multiplex PCR; TCRdb lists only in-frame clones, some missing. This table has over 15,000 clones, 85% to 90% appearing once. Sequenced material: PBMCs. Receptors were obtained from a human donor in good health.

This chain connects TRBV7-2 to TRBJ1-2; 7 bases are a match to TRBD1. The length of the CDR3 is 19 residues. J was trimmed by 7 bases and V by 1 base; bases with no gene match: 21. From germline, CDR1 is SGHTA and CDR2 FQGNSA. As DNA, the CDR3 is TGTGCCAGCAGCTTAGGGGGGCCCCGGTTAATAGGGGGCGCGGGTGGCTACACCTTC. It is translated as CASSLGGPRLIGGAGGYTF.

The sample holds one count of this clone. This rearrangement joins TRBV29-1 to TRBJ1-2, with a possible D match to TRBD1 (5 bases). V was pared by 0 bases and J by 4 bases, with 9 bases between. Germline V gene lookup returns CDR1 SQVTM and CDR2 ANQGSEA. This CDR3 spans 13 amino acids. The CDR3 DNA sequence: TGCAGCGTTGAAGATAGCAGGGTCTATGGCTACACCTTC. As protein: CSVEDSRVYGYTF.

CDR3 coding DNA: TGTGCCAGCTCACCAATCCAGGGATTCAATCAGCCCCAGCATTTT. Translating gives CASSPIQGFNQPQHF. The chain employs TRBV18 and TRBJ1-5; a possible D gene is TRBD1 (5 bases). Germline values: CDR1 KGHSH, CDR2 LQKENI. Between the trimmed V and J ends, which lost 2 bases and 3 bases, there was a span of 11 bases. The length of the CDR3 is 15 residues.

The chain employs TRBV5-6 and TRBJ2-2; D is undetermined. The CDR3 runs 14 residues. Germline V gene lookup returns CDR1 SGHDT and CDR2 YYEEEE. Between the trimmed V and J ends, which lost 1 base and 5 bases, there was a span of 9 bases. The CDR3 protein is CASSLWQKTGELFF. CDR3 nucleotides: TGTGCCAGCAGCTTGTGGCAAAAGACCGGGGAGCTGTTTTTT.

V gene TRBV28 combines with J gene TRBJ1-5; D is possibly TRBD1 (6 bases). Germline loops: CDR1 MDHEN, CDR2 SYDVKM. Trimming took off 8 bases at V and 1 base at J, with 21 bases between the two ends. The CDR3 is 17 residues long. Here the CDR3 DNA reads TGTGCCAGCGTCGCCGAATGGGGGCGCAGGAGCAATCAGCCCCAGCATTTT. The encoded protein is CASVAEWGRRSNQPQHF.

J is TRBJ2-7 and V is TRBV2; TRBD1 might be the D (6 bases). CDR1 and CDR2 (germline): SNHLY, FYNNEI. The V end lost 6 bases, the J end lost 3 bases, and 21 bases lay between the germline ends. CDR3 length equals 16 residues. The CDR3 loop reads CASRTLSLEGVYEQYF. As DNA, the CDR3 is TGTGCCAGCAGAACACTCTCCTTAGAGGGGGTCTACGAGCAGTACTTC.

The chain has TRBV30 and TRBJ2-1; 7 nucleotides align to TRBD2. The CDR3 contains 13 residues. The V segment lost 4 bases and the J segment 9 bases; nucleotides outside the gene matches: 9. CDR1 and CDR2 (germline): GTSNPN, SVGIG (reference sequence). The CDR3 bases are TGTGCCTGGACGGCTAGCGGTGGGATTGAGCAGTTCTTC. As protein: CAWTASGGIEQFF. The complete variable domain, with remaining parts taken from reference TRBV30 and TRBJ2-1, reads SQTIHQWPATLVQPVGSPLSLECTVEGTSNPNLYWYRQAAGRGLQLLFYSVGIGQISSEVPQNLSASRPQDRQFILSSKKLLLSDSGFYLCAWTASGGIEQFFGPGTRLTVL.

The chain couples TRBV29-1 to TRBJ2-5, with a weak D call TRBD2 (6 bases). This CDR3 spans 13 amino acids. Per the germline V gene, CDR1 is SQVTM and CDR2 is ANQGSEA. Trimming left V 2 bases short and J 5 bases short, with 12 bases between. As DNA, the CDR3 is TGCAGCGTTGAATTTCCGGGAGTGGAGACCCAGTACTTC. It yields the protein CSVEFPGVETQYF. Based on the CDR3 plus reference TRBV29-1 and TRBJ2-5, the full variable domain is SAVISQKPSRDICQRGTSLTIQCQVDSQVTMMFWYRQQPGQSLTLIATANQGSEATYESGFVIDKFPISRPNLTFSTLTVSNMSPEDSSIYLCSVEFPGVETQYFGPGTRLLVL.

The table lists this clone with a few counts. The chain uses TRBV5-4 and TRBJ1-4; possibly TRBD1 for D (5 bases). CDR1 SGHNT and CDR2 YYREEE come from the germline V gene (reference sequence). V was shortened by 0 bases and J by 6 bases, with 9 bases between the two germline ends. The CDR3 is 14 amino acids. The CDR3 loop is CASSLGIRDEKLFF. CDR3 nucleotide sequence: TGTGCCAGCAGCTTGGGTATCAGGGATGAAAAACTGTTTTTT.

There are a few counts of this clone. This chain links TRBV5-6 with TRBJ1-3; D possibly corresponds to TRBD1 (5 bases). Looked up from germline, CDR1 is SGHDT and CDR2 is YYEEEE. The germline V and J ends were trimmed by 4 bases and 0 bases, with 11 bases remaining between them. This CDR3 region has 15 residues. The CDR3 protein is CASSATTGSGNTIYF. The DNA of the CDR3 is TGTGCCAGCAGCGCGACCACAGGCTCTGGAAACACCATATATTTT.

The V gene is TRBV7-3, the J gene TRBJ1-1; a possible D gene is TRBD1 (5 bases). CDR3 length: 15 amino acids. Trimming took off 5 bases at V and 1 base at J, with 14 bases between the two ends. Germline V CDR1 and CDR2: SGHTA, FQGTGA. The CDR3 nucleotides read TGTGCCAGCAGCCCACCGGGACTGACGAACACTGAAGCTTTCTTT. Its protein product is CASSPPGLTNTEAFF.

This rearrangement joins TRBV5-6 to TRBJ2-7, with 7 bases that match TRBD2. The CDR3 sequence is 15 residues long. CDR1 is SGHDT and CDR2 is YYEEEE in the germline V gene. V lost 1 base, J lost 7 bases, and 11 bases stayed unmatched. The CDR3 reads CASSLTGGGGSEQYF. As DNA, the CDR3 is TGTGCCAGCAGCTTGACCGGCGGCGGGGGTTCGGAGCAGTACTTC.

This clone was seen just once. The chain has TRBV29-1 and TRBJ2-7; tentative D call: TRBD2 (5 bases). The CDR3 consists of 14 residues. CDR1 and CDR2 (germline): SQVTM, ANQGSEA. Trimming stripped 4 bases from V and 3 bases from J, with 16 bases between. The CDR3: CSVARDAGGYEQYF. The DNA for the CDR3 is TGCAGCGTTGCGAGGGATGCGGGTGGCTACGAGCAGTACTTC.

V and J are TRBV27 and TRBJ1-2; 7 positions agree with TRBD1. The CDR3 spans 15 residues. The V and J ends lost 2 bases and 4 bases, in that order; junction bases with no gene match: 7. CDR1 and CDR2 from the germline V gene are MNHEY and SMNVEV (reference sequence). In nucleotides, the CDR3 is TGTGCCAGCAGTTTAAGCCTCGCAGGGGGCTATGGCTACACCTTC. Protein product: CASSLSLAGGYGYTF.

The chain employs TRBV6-1 and TRBJ1-2, with TRBD1 identical over 7 bases. The CDR3 sequence is 15 residues long. Germline CDR1 and CDR2: MNHNS and SASEGT. Losses at the gene ends were 3 bases for V and 3 bases for J; bases not matched to a gene: 7. The CDR3 reads CASSEGNRGHYGYTF. CDR3 DNA: TGTGCCAGCAGTGAGGGTAACAGGGGACACTATGGCTACACCTTC.

J is TRBJ2-3 and V is TRBV5-8; 7 positions agree with TRBD1. Germline V gives CDR1 SGHTS, CDR2 YDEGEE. This CDR3 has 16 amino acids. The ends lost 4 bases at V and 2 bases at J; junction bases unmatched: 10. CDR3 sequence (DNA): TGTGCCAGCAGCAAAGGGACAGCAGGCTACACAGATACGCAGTATTTT. This sequence encodes CASSKGTAGYTDTQYF.

This chain uses TRBV7-9 with TRBJ1-2, with 7 bases identical to TRBD1. V was clipped by 5 bases and J by 7 bases; unmatched bases: 10. This CDR3 comprises 14 residues. The V gene's germline CDR1 is SEHNR and CDR2 FQNEAQ (reference sequence). CDR3 coding DNA: TGTGCCAGCAGCCCCGACAGGAGACAGGGTGGCTACACCTTC. This encodes CASSPDRRQGGYTF.

This chain joins TRBV6-1 and TRBJ1-5, with D perhaps TRBD1 (5 bases). Trimming stripped 1 base from V and 15 bases from J, with 10 bases between. Germline values: CDR1 MNHNS, CDR2 SASEGT. The CDR3 is 11 amino acids. The CDR3 loop is CASSEEWTRHF. The CDR3 nucleotides are TGTGCCAGCAGTGAAGAGTGGACAAGGCATTTT.